The 28 T cell receptor beta chains below were found in one sample sequenced in a study of cytomegalovirus exposure and HLA in healthy donors. PCR primers comprised 60 Vbeta and 13 Jbeta primers. Method: immunoSEQ multiplex PCR; TCRdb's copy keeps in-frame clones and lacks some. The sample includes approximately 110,000 clones. Specimen: PBMCs. The receptors were gathered from a man in his thirties or forties in good health and CMV-seronegative.

The chain uses TRBV5-1 and TRBJ1-1, with 10 bases lining up with TRBD1. The germline V gene has CDR1 SGHRS and CDR2 YFSETQ. Germline trimming cut 1 base from V and 1 base from J; bases unmatched to any gene: 13. CDR3 length equals 19 residues. CDR3 in DNA: TGCGCCAGCAGCTTGAATTTTCGCCGGACAGGGGGGGAGAACACTGAAGCTTTCTTT. Its protein is CASSLNFRRTGGENTEAFF.

This chain connects TRBV6-1 to TRBJ1-1; TRBD1 might be the D (5 bases). Germline CDR1 and CDR2: MNHNS and SASEGT. Trimming took off 11 bases at V and 1 base at J, with 11 bases between the two ends. CDR3 length: 12 residues. This chain's CDR3 is CAHRQSNTEAFF. Here the CDR3 DNA reads TGTGCCCACAGACAGTCGAACACTGAAGCTTTCTTT.

V is TRBV11-2 and J is TRBJ2-7; D may be TRBD2 (6 bases). V lost 5 bases to trimming and J lost 3 bases, with 8 bases between them. The CDR3 sequence is 12 residues long. CDR1 and CDR2 from the germline V gene are SGHAT and FQNNGV. For the CDR3, the DNA is TGTGCCAGCAGCCCGGGGGTCTACGAGCAGTACTTC. This gives the protein CASSPGVYEQYF.

The chain couples TRBV11-2 to TRBJ2-1, with 13 bases lining up with TRBD2. Germline V gene sequence: CDR1 SGHAT, CDR2 FQNNGV. This CDR3 is 14 amino acids long. The V gene end was trimmed by 8 bases and the J gene end by 9 bases; junction bases not matched to a gene: 7. The CDR3 region is CASLWTSGSGEQFF. The CDR3 coding sequence is TGTGCCAGCCTGTGGACTAGCGGGAGTGGTGAGCAGTTCTTC.

J is TRBJ2-7 and V is TRBV6-5, with 7 bases that match TRBD1. Germline V gene sequence: CDR1 MNHEY, CDR2 SVGAGI. The CDR3 loop spans 14 amino acids. The V segment lost 5 bases and the J segment 2 bases; nucleotides outside the gene matches: 6. CDR3 DNA sequence: TGTGCCAGCAGTCAACTCCAGGGGGCCTACGAGCAGTACTTC. Translating gives CASSQLQGAYEQYF.

CDR3 in amino acids: CASSSSGRWSTQYF. For the CDR3, the DNA is TGTGCCAGCAGTTCCAGCGGGAGATGGAGTACGCAGTATTTT. The V gene is TRBV6-1, the J gene TRBJ2-3, with 8 bases identical to TRBD2. After removal of 5 bases from V and 8 bases from J, the junction contained 9 bases not matched to a gene. Germline CDR1 is MNHNS and CDR2 is SASEGT. CDR3 length: 14 amino acids.

The chain employs TRBV7-9 and TRBJ1-1; no clear D gene. V was pared by 1 base and J by 0 bases, with 6 bases between. The CDR3 is 14 residues long. The germline CDR1 and CDR2 sequences are SEHNR and FQNEAQ (reference sequence). CDR3 DNA: TGTGCCAGCAGCTTAGGCGGTGTGAACACTGAAGCTTTCTTT. Its protein is CASSLGGVNTEAFF. The full variable domain, in which reference TRBV7-9 and TRBJ1-1 provide the parts outside the CDR3, is DTGVSQNPRHKITKRGQNVTFRCDPISEHNRLYWYRQTLGQGPEFLTYFQNEAQLEKSRLLSDRFSAERPKGSFSTLEIQRTEQGDSAMYLCASSLGGVNTEAFFGQGTRLTVV.

The rearrangement joins TRBV28 to TRBJ2-6; D not resolved. This CDR3 has 14 residues. The germline gives CDR1 MDHEN, CDR2 SYDVKM. V was shortened by 8 bases and J by 3 bases, with 11 bases between the two germline ends. In nucleotides, the CDR3 is TGTGCCAGCGTACCCAGTGATGGGGCCAACGTCCTGACTTTC. Translated: CASVPSDGANVLTF.

Of note for this clone: Other DNA sequences within the sample encode an identical CDR3. The chain links TRBV11-1 to TRBJ2-7; perhaps TRBD1 as D (5 bases). CDR1 and CDR2 (germline): SGHAT, FQDESV (reference sequence). V shed 6 bases and J shed 5 bases, with 20 bases lying between them. The CDR3 is 15 residues long. The CDR3 region has the DNA TGTGCCAGCAGTTTTTCTGGGCCAAAGGGGAACGAGCAGTACTTC. It codes for CASSFSGPKGNEQYF.

V and J are TRBV11-1 and TRBJ2-3; 8 bases agree with TRBD2. The V gene end was trimmed by 5 bases and the J gene end by 2 bases; junction bases not matched to a gene: 9. The CDR3 extends over 16 amino acids. From germline, CDR1 is SGHAT and CDR2 FQDESV (reference sequence). The CDR3 sequence is CASSKTSAMSTDTQYF. The CDR3 nucleotides read TGTGCCAGCAGCAAGACTAGCGCAATGTCCACAGATACGCAGTATTTT.

The J gene is TRBJ2-4, the V gene TRBV4-3; D is perhaps TRBD1 (6 bases). Looked up from germline, CDR1 is LGHNA and CDR2 is YSLEER. The ends were cut back, 0 bases at V and 1 base at J, with 13 bases in the middle. The CDR3 contains 17 residues. The CDR3 DNA reads TGCGCCAGCAGCCAAGAGAGGGGGTCCGGGGCCAAAAACATTCAGTACTTC. Amino acid sequence: CASSQERGSGAKNIQYF.

The V gene is TRBV5-1, the J gene TRBJ2-3; 8 bases match TRBD1. The junction had 3 bases not matched to a gene; V was cut back by 6 bases and J by 0 bases. This CDR3 is built from 14 residues. Germline CDR1 reads SGHRS; CDR2 reads YFSETQ. The CDR3 reads CASKQGASTDTQYF. In DNA form, the CDR3 reads TGCGCCAGCAAGCAGGGGGCTAGCACAGATACGCAGTATTTT.

The J gene is TRBJ2-1, the V gene TRBV7-9; 15 bases fit TRBD2. V lost 5 bases, J lost 8 bases, and 7 bases stayed unmatched. This CDR3 region has 16 residues. The germline CDR1 and CDR2 sequences are SEHNR and FQNEAQ (reference sequence). Written as DNA, the CDR3 is TGTGCCAGCAGCCCCGGACTAGCGGGAGGGCCGGATGAGCAGTTCTTC. Amino acids: CASSPGLAGGPDEQFF.

The genes are TRBV2 and TRBJ1-1; D ambiguous. The germline gives CDR1 SNHLY, CDR2 FYNNEI. CDR3 size: 14 residues. Trimming took 6 bases from V and 1 from J, leaving 12 bases between them. The CDR3 is CASSDSGGNTEAFF. The CDR3 DNA sequence: TGTGCCAGCAGCGATTCAGGAGGGAACACTGAAGCTTTCTTT.

This rearrangement joins TRBV5-1 to TRBJ1-1, with D possibly matching TRBD1 (5 bases). The CDR3 consists of 15 residues. Trimming shortened V by 4 bases and J by 1 base, and 14 bases separated the two germline ends. CDR1 SGHRS and CDR2 YFSETQ come from the germline V gene. The CDR3 sequence: CASSPGDGGNTEAFF. The CDR3, as DNA: TGCGCCAGCAGCCCCGGAGACGGGGGGAACACTGAAGCTTTCTTT.

The chain links TRBV18 to TRBJ1-5; TRBD1 might be the D (6 bases). This CDR3 region has 14 residues. Germline V CDR1 and CDR2: KGHSH, LQKENI. V lost 6 bases and J 6 bases, leaving 15 bases between the germline ends. CDR3 in DNA: TGTGCCAGCTCGCAGATAACAGGGTCTCAGCCCCAGCATTTT. It yields the protein CASSQITGSQPQHF.

The chain uses TRBV28 and TRBJ1-1; D perhaps matches TRBD1 (6 bases). The CDR3 sequence is 14 residues long. V was shortened by 3 bases and J by 0 bases, with 8 bases between the two germline ends. The germline V gene has CDR1 MDHEN and CDR2 SYDVKM. The DNA for the CDR3 is TGTGCCAGCAGTTTTAACAGGGTGAACACTGAAGCTTTCTTT. It is translated as CASSFNRVNTEAFF.

The chain joins TRBV2 to TRBJ1-5; TRBD1 might be the D (6 bases). The CDR3 length is 15 residues. V lost 5 bases and J 5 bases, leaving 16 bases between the germline ends. CDR1 SNHLY and CDR2 FYNNEI come from the germline V gene. The CDR3 reads CASSTPRGRDQPQHF. As DNA, the CDR3 is TGTGCCAGCAGTACTCCCAGGGGCAGGGATCAGCCCCAGCATTTT.

The genes are TRBV5-1 and TRBJ2-7; tentatively, D is TRBD1 (5 bases). The germline CDR1 and CDR2 sequences are SGHRS and YFSETQ. This CDR3 is built from 16 residues. Trimming removed 2 bases at V and 6 bases at J, with 21 bases between. DNA of the CDR3: TGCGCCAGCAGCTTTGGCGTTAGGCAGGGTGGGTCCGAGCAGTACTTC. It yields the protein CASSFGVRQGGSEQYF.

V usage is TRBV30 and J usage is TRBJ1-5, with TRBD1 matching 7 bases. The germline V gene encodes CDR1 GTSNPN and CDR2 SVGIG (reference sequence). The CDR3 sequence is 17 residues long. V gave up 2 bases and J gave up 4 bases; unmatched junction bases: 14. This chain's CDR3 is CAWSKMGQPAGNQPQHF. The CDR3 DNA reads TGTGCCTGGAGTAAAATGGGACAGCCCGCGGGAAATCAGCCCCAGCATTTT.

The J gene is TRBJ2-3, the V gene TRBV28, with 8 bases aligning to TRBD2. The CDR3 has 16 amino acids. The germline gives CDR1 MDHEN, CDR2 SYDVKM. J lost 1 base, V lost 6 bases, and 9 bases had no gene match. This CDR3 reads CASSPGTSRGTDTQYF. The CDR3 region has the DNA TGTGCCAGCAGCCCCGGGACTAGTCGGGGCACAGATACGCAGTATTTT.

The chain uses TRBV5-4 and TRBJ2-7; TRBD2 agrees at 11 bases. Per germline, CDR1 SGHNT and CDR2 YYREEE (reference sequence). Losses at the gene ends were 4 bases for V and 5 bases for J; bases not matched to a gene: 11. The CDR3 runs to 16 residues. Here the CDR3 reads CASSPQTASGRNEQYF. The CDR3 DNA sequence: TGTGCCAGCAGCCCCCAGACGGCTAGCGGGAGGAACGAGCAGTACTTC. The variable domain in full, completed from reference TRBV5-4 and TRBJ2-7, reads ETGVTQSPTHLIKTRGQQVTLRCSSQSGHNTVSWYQQALGQGPQFIFQYYREEENGRGNFPPRFSGLQFPNYSSELNVNALELDDSALYLCASSPQTASGRNEQYFGPGTRLTVT.

V usage is TRBV7-2 and J usage is TRBJ2-3; tentatively, D is TRBD2 (5 bases). The CDR3 runs to 17 residues. CDR1 SGHTA and CDR2 FQGNSA come from the germline V gene. V was trimmed by 5 bases and J by 4 bases, leaving 22 bases between them. This CDR3 is CASSPVGGGPSADTQYF. DNA for the CDR3: TGTGCCAGCAGCCCGGTAGGCGGCGGGCCGAGCGCAGATACGCAGTATTTT.

The chain uses TRBV27 and TRBJ2-3; D is unclear. V lost 5 bases and J lost 2, with 11 bases in between. The CDR3 has 14 residues. Germline V gene data show CDR1 as MNHEY and CDR2 as SMNVEV (reference sequence). The CDR3 DNA reads TGTGCCAGCAGTAAGGAGCACTTCACAGATACGCAGTATTTT. Its protein is CASSKEHFTDTQYF.

The chain has TRBV21-1 and TRBJ2-7; TRBD1, the table's D call, lacks a check against the DNA. TRBV21-1 is a documented pseudogene. CDR3 length: 18 amino acids. CDR3 loop: CASSKGGTTGSGWDEQYF. The CDR3 DNA follows: TGTGCCAGCAGCAAAGGTGGGACGACAGGTTCGGGGTGGGATGAGCAGTACTTC.

The rearrangement joins TRBV30 to TRBJ2-7; TRBD1 matches 7 bases. From germline, CDR1 is GTSNPN and CDR2 SVGIG (reference sequence). This CDR3 spans 13 amino acids. V was pared by 1 base and J by 4 bases, with 4 bases of the junction left unmatched. CDR3 in DNA: TGTGCCTGGAGTGCAGGGGGTAGGTACGAGCAGTACTTC. This translates into CAWSAGGRYEQYF.

DNA of the CDR3: TGTGCCAGCAGCCCGGACAGGGGGCGGGCTTTCTTT. Its protein product is CASSPDRGRAFF. The chain uses TRBV6-5 and TRBJ1-1, with 11 bases lining up with TRBD1. The germline V gene has CDR1 MNHEY and CDR2 SVGAGI. This CDR3 comprises 12 residues. V trimming: 6 bases; J trimming: 11 bases; junction bases outside the gene matches: 5.

V usage is TRBV6-4 and J usage is TRBJ1-2; the match to TRBD1 covers 7 bases. CDR3 size: 14 residues. V was clipped by 6 bases and J by 6 bases; unmatched bases: 10. Germline CDR1 reads MRHNA; CDR2 reads SNTAGT. CDR3 bases: TGTGCCAGCAGCCGGGACAGCTACCTTCATGGCTACACCTTC. It encodes CASSRDSYLHGYTF.